A single sample is the source of the 20 T cell receptor beta chains below, sequenced in a study of Graves' ophthalmopathy and Graves' hyperthyroidism. Researchers took RNA transcripts and amplified TCR beta CDR3 regions from them. RT-PCR with HTBI primers came first, then second-round multiplex PCR. From the multiplex PCR reads, TCRdb called clonotypes with MiXCR, one entry per CDR3 protein. The sample lists 900,000 to 1,200,000 distinct CDR3 sequences; about 36% were seen once. The sequencing input was peripheral blood or thyroid tissue (not recorded which). These receptors all come from an adult man with Graves' hyperthyroidism.

The V call is TRBV29-1, the J call TRBJ1-1, with D unclear. Trimming pared 7 bases from V and 1 base from J, leaving 10 bases between. Germline V gives CDR1 SQVTM, CDR2 ANQGSEA. This CDR3 spans 12 amino acids. The CDR3 DNA follows: TGCAGCGCTTTGACGGGGAACACTGAAGCTTTCTTT. It yields the protein CSALTGNTEAFF.

The chain uses TRBV15 and TRBJ2-7; D not resolved. The CDR3 length is 15 residues. Trimming removed 0 bases from V and 3 bases from J, with 12 bases in between. Germline V gene sequence: CDR1 LNHNV, CDR2 YYDKDF (reference sequence). The CDR3 spells CATSRDRNWNYEQYF. DNA for the CDR3: TGTGCCACCAGCAGAGATCGGAACTGGAACTACGAGCAGTACTTC.

This clonotype was found many times. The CDR3 sequence is CSVYDTGGANTEAFF. DNA of the CDR3: TGCAGCGTCTACGATACAGGGGGAGCTAACACTGAAGCTTTCTTT. The rearrangement links TRBV29-1 to TRBJ1-1, with 8 bases aligning to TRBD1. The V gene's germline CDR1 is SQVTM and CDR2 ANQGSEA. The J segment lost 2 bases and the V segment lost 6 bases, leaving 11 bases of the junction unmatched. CDR3 size: 15 residues.

This clonotype came up many times. This chain's CDR3 is CASSVSGDTGELFF. As DNA, the CDR3 is TGTGCCAGCAGCGTATCGGGAGACACCGGGGAGCTGTTTTTT. V is TRBV9 and J is TRBJ2-2; possibly TRBD2 for D (6 bases). Trimming took off 1 base at V and 3 bases at J, with 7 bases between the two ends. The CDR3 is made up of 14 amino acids. The germline V gene encodes CDR1 SGDLS and CDR2 YYNGEE.

This clonotype was observed many times. The genes are TRBV15 and TRBJ2-7, with unresolved D. This CDR3 comprises 13 residues. Germline V gene sequence: CDR1 LNHNV, CDR2 YYDKDF (reference sequence). Trimming pared 3 bases from V and 4 bases from J, leaving 10 bases between. Here the CDR3 reads CATSSFRGYEQYF. Written as DNA, the CDR3 is TGTGCCACCAGCAGTTTCCGCGGATACGAGCAGTACTTC. The full variable domain, its missing parts supplied by reference TRBV15 and TRBJ2-7, is DAMVIQNPRYQVTQFGKPVTLSCSQTLNHNVMYWYQQKSSQAPKLLFHYYDKDFNNEADTPDNFQSRRPNTSFCFLDIRSPGLGDTAMYLCATSSFRGYEQYFGPGTRLTVT.

This clonotype was observed many times. V usage is TRBV2 and J usage is TRBJ2-5, with D uncertain. Trimming pared 1 base from V and 0 bases from J, leaving 0 bases between. CDR1 SNHLY and CDR2 FYNNEI come from the germline V gene. The length of the CDR3 is 12 residues. CDR3: CASSEDQETQYF. CDR3 coding DNA: TGTGCCAGCAGTGAAGACCAAGAGACCCAGTACTTC. Drawing the rest from reference TRBV2 and TRBJ2-5, the complete variable domain is EPEVTQTPSHQVTQMGQEVILRCVPISNHLYFYWYRQILGQKVEFLVSFYNNEISEKSEIFDDQFSVERPDGSNFTLKIRSTKLEDSAMYFCASSEDQETQYFGPGTRLLVL.

The genes are TRBV6-5 and TRBJ2-2; 7 nucleotides match TRBD1. The V segment lost 8 bases and the J segment 0 bases; nucleotides outside the gene matches: 3. Looked up from germline, CDR1 is MNHEY and CDR2 is SVGAGI. The CDR3 has 14 amino acids. CDR3 residues: CASQGTANTGELFF. The DNA of the CDR3 is TGTGCCAGCCAAGGGACAGCGAACACCGGGGAGCTGTTTTTT.

For this clonotype: The junction differs from germline at one of its ends, possibly a read error. The chain uses TRBV10-3 and TRBJ1-2; TRBD1 matches at 7 bases. The CDR3 is made up of 13 amino acids. Germline CDR1 ENHRY, CDR2 SYGVKD. The CDR3 is CASSESDRLGYTF. The CDR3 DNA reads TGTGCCAGCAGTGAATCGGACAGGCTCGGCTACACCTTC.

The rearrangement uses TRBV29-1 and TRBJ1-1; 8 nucleotides agree with TRBD1. The V gene end was trimmed by 8 bases and the J gene end by 5 bases; junction bases not matched to a gene: 7. This CDR3 contains 12 residues. In germline, CDR1 is SQVTM, CDR2 ANQGSEA. The CDR3 nucleotides read TGCAGCTTGTTAACAGGGGGTACTGAAGCTTTCTTT. This gives the protein CSLLTGGTEAFF.

This chain links TRBV7-2 with TRBJ2-7; tentatively, D is TRBD1 or TRBD2 (5 bases each). With 1 base removed from V and 2 bases from J, the gap between germline ends came to 12 bases. The CDR3 consists of 15 residues. Germline values: CDR1 SGHTA, CDR2 FQGNSA. The CDR3 DNA reads TGTGCCAGCAGCTTAGTAGGGACGCCTGCCTACGAGCAGTACTTC. Protein: CASSLVGTPAYEQYF.

The sample holds many counts of this clonotype. The chain recombines TRBV7-6 with TRBJ1-4, with a weak D call TRBD1 (5 bases). The CDR3 is 14 residues long. Germline-derived CDR1 and CDR2 are SGHVS and FNYEAQ. The V end lost 8 bases, the J end lost 2 bases, and 12 bases lay between the germline ends. The CDR3 reads CASGGIDTNEKLFF. CDR3 nucleotides: TGTGCCAGCGGGGGGATAGACACTAATGAAAAACTGTTTTTT.

This clonotype was observed many times. The V call is TRBV7-2, the J call TRBJ1-2, with a tentative D call TRBD1 (6 bases). The CDR3 is 15 amino acids. V was clipped by 2 bases and J by 8 bases, with 18 bases between them. Germline CDR1 reads SGHTA; CDR2 reads FQGNSA. CDR3 region: CASSLTGSPSRGYTF. The CDR3, as DNA: TGTGCCAGCAGCTTAACAGGGAGCCCCTCTCGAGGCTACACCTTC.

The chain carries TRBV20-1 and TRBJ1-5, with 7 bases identical to TRBD1. Germline lookup yields CDR1 DFQATT and CDR2 SNEGSKA (reference sequence). This CDR3 has 14 amino acids. The V and J ends lost 6 bases and 3 bases, in that order; junction bases with no gene match: 8. The CDR3 spells CSASSTGVNQPQHF. The CDR3 DNA is TGCAGTGCCAGCAGCACAGGGGTCAATCAGCCCCAGCATTTT.

This clonotype was counted at least ten times. The chain is built from TRBV7-2 and TRBJ1-5; a possible D gene is TRBD1 (6 bases). CDR1 is SGHTA, CDR2 FQGNSA, per germline. The germline V and J ends were trimmed by 5 bases and 6 bases, with 11 bases remaining between them. This CDR3 is built from 13 residues. CDR3 loop: CASSRGGSQPQHF. The CDR3, as DNA: TGTGCCAGCAGCAGAGGGGGGAGTCAGCCCCAGCATTTT.

This clonotype was detected many times. V is TRBV19 and J is TRBJ1-5; D is ambiguous. Per germline, CDR1 LNHDA and CDR2 SQIVND (reference sequence). V was shortened by 2 bases and J by 4 bases, with 12 bases between the two germline ends. The CDR3 consists of 15 residues. This chain's CDR3 is CASSIFGGRNQPQHF. In nucleotides, the CDR3 is TGTGCCAGTAGTATATTTGGTGGCCGAAATCAGCCCCAGCATTTT.

The rearrangement joins TRBV2 to TRBJ1-6; 8 bases are shared with TRBD1. The V gene's germline CDR1 is SNHLY and CDR2 FYNNEI. J gave up 8 bases and V 6 bases, and 9 bases lay outside the gene matches. The CDR3 sequence is 15 residues long. The chain's CDR3 is CASSPPDRVDSPLHF. The DNA for the CDR3 is TGTGCCAGCAGCCCGCCGGACAGGGTTGATTCACCCCTCCACTTT.

This clonotype was seen ten or more times. The chain employs TRBV14 and TRBJ2-2, with D perhaps TRBD1 (7 bases). Germline V gene data show CDR1 as SGHDN and CDR2 as FVKESK. The CDR3 loop spans 17 amino acids. V lost 4 bases and J lost 1, with 16 bases in between. The DNA for the CDR3 is TGTGCCAGCAGCCCCGAGGCGGGGACAGAGAACACCGGGGAGCTGTTTTTT. Translated, it gives CASSPEAGTENTGELFF.

This clonotype was seen a few times. The chain uses TRBV9 and TRBJ1-6; 12 positions agree with TRBD1. The CDR3 contains 17 residues. CDR1 and CDR2 (germline): SGDLS, YYNGEE. Trimming cost V 0 bases and J 5 bases; bases outside gene matches: 3. In DNA, the CDR3 is TGTGCCAGCAGCGTAGGAGGGACAGGGGGCGATAATTCACCCCTCCACTTT. It encodes CASSVGGTGGDNSPLHF.

This chain uses TRBV6-6 with TRBJ1-6, with TRBD1 matching 9 bases. V lost 2 bases, J lost 7 bases, and 6 bases stayed unmatched. The CDR3 contains 16 residues. From germline, CDR1 is MNHNY and CDR2 SVGAGI (reference sequence). CDR3 nucleotide sequence: TGTGCCAGCAGTTACCGGAGGGGACAGGGAAATTCACCCCTCCACTTT. Its translation: CASSYRRGQGNSPLHF.

This clonotype was observed at least ten times. This chain links TRBV2 with TRBJ1-2; D is ambiguous. Trimming stripped 6 bases from V and 4 bases from J, with 15 bases between. Germline V gene lookup returns CDR1 SNHLY and CDR2 FYNNEI. The CDR3 loop spans 14 amino acids. This CDR3 reads CASRVDLSGYGYTF. CDR3 bases: TGTGCCAGCAGGGTGGACCTATCGGGCTATGGCTACACCTTC.